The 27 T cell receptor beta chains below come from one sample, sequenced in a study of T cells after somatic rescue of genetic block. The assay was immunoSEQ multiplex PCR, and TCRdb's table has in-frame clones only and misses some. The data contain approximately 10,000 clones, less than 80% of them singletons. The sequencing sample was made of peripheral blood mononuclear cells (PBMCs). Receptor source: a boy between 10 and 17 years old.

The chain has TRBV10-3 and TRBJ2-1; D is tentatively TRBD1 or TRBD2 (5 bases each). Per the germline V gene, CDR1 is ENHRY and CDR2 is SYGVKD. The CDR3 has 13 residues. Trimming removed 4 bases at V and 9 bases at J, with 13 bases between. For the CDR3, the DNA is TGTGCCATCAGTGTTTACGGGGACGGTGAGCAGTTCTTC. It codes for CAISVYGDGEQFF.

The CDR3 region has the DNA TGTGCCAGCCTTGGGGGCGCGGAAGGCTACACCTTC. Protein sequence: CASLGGAEGYTF. The V call is TRBV7-9, the J call TRBJ1-2, with a tentative D call TRBD1 (6 bases). The germline gives CDR1 SEHNR, CDR2 FQNEAQ (reference sequence). The CDR3 sequence is 12 residues long. Deletions cut 8 bases from V and 8 bases from J, with 15 bases between.

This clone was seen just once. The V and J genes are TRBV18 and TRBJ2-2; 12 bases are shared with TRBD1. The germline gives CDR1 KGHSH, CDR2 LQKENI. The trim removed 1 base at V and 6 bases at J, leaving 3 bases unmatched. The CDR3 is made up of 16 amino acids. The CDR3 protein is CASSPLGTGGSGELFF. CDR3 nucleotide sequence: TGTGCCAGCTCACCACTTGGGACAGGGGGCTCCGGGGAGCTGTTTTTT.

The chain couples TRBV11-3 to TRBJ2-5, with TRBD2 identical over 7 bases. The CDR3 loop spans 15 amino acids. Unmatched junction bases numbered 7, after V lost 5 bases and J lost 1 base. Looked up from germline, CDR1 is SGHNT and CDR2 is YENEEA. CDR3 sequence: CASSRLAVSQETQYF. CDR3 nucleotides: TGTGCCAGCAGCCGTCTAGCGGTTAGCCAAGAGACCCAGTACTTC.

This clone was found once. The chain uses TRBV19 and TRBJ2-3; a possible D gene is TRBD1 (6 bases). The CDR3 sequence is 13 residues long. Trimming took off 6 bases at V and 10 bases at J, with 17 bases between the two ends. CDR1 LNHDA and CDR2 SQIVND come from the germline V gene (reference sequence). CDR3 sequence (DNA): TGTGCCAGTAGCTACCTGACAGGTCAGGCGCAGTATTTT. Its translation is CASSYLTGQAQYF. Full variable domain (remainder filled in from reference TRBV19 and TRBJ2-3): DGGITQSPKYLFRKEGQNVTLSCEQNLNHDAMYWYRQDPGQGLRLIYYSQIVNDFQKGDIAEGYSVSREKKESFPLTVTSAQKNPTAFYLCASSYLTGQAQYFGPGTRLTVL.

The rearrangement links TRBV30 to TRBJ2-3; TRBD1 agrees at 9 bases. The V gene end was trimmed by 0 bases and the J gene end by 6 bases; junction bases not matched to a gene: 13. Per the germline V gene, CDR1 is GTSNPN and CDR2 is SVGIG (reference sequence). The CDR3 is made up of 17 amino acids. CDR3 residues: CAWSVCAGQGFGDTQYF. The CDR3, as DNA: TGTGCCTGGAGTGTGTGCGCGGGACAGGGATTCGGGGATACGCAGTATTTT.

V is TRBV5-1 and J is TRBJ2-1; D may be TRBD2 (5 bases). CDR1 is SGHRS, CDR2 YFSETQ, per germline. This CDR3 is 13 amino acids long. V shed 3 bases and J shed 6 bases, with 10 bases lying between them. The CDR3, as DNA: TGCGCCAGCAGCTCTACTAGAGTCAATGAGCAGTTCTTC. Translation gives CASSSTRVNEQFF.

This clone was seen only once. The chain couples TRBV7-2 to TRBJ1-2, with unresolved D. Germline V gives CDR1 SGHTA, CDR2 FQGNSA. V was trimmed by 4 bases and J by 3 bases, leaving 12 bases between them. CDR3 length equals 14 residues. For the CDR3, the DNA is TGTGCCAGCAGCTCCCAGTCACAAGACTATGGCTACACCTTC. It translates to CASSSQSQDYGYTF.

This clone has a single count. The CDR3 protein is CASSQYGGSYEQYF. The CDR3 bases are TGTGCCAGCAGCCAGTACGGGGGATCCTACGAGCAGTACTTC. The rearrangement links TRBV11-2 to TRBJ2-7, with a weak D call TRBD2 (6 bases). The V end was cut by 5 bases, the J end by 1 base, with 12 bases between. This CDR3 contains 14 residues. Germline lookup yields CDR1 SGHAT and CDR2 FQNNGV.

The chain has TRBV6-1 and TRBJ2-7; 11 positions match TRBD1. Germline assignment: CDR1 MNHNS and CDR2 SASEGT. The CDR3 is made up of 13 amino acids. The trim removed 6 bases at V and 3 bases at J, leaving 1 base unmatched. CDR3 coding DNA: TGTGCCAGCAGCGGGACAGGGGGCTACGAGCAGTACTTC. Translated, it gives CASSGTGGYEQYF.

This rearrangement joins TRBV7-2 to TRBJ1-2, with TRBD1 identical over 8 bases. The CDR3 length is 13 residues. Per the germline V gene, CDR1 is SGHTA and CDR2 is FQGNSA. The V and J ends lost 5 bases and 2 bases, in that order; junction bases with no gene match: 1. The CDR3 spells CASSRDRNYGYTF. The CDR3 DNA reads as TGTGCCAGCAGCCGGGACAGGAACTATGGCTACACCTTC.

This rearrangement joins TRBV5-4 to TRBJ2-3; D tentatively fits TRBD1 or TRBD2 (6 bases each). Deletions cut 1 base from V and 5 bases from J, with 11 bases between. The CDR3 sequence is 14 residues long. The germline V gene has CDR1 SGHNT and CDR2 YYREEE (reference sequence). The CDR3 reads CASSLPGAGDTQYF. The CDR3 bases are TGTGCCAGCAGCTTGCCGGGGGCCGGAGATACGCAGTATTTT.

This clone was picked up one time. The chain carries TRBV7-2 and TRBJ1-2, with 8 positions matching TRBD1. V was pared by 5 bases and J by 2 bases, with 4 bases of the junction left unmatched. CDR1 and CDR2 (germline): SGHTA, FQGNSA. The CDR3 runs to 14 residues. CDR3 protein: CASSQDRGNYGYTF. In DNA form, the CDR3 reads TGTGCCAGCAGCCAAGACAGGGGCAACTATGGCTACACCTTC.

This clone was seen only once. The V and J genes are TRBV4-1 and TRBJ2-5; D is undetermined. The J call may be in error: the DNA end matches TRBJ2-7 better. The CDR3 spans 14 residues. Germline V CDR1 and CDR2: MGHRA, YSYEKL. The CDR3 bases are TGCGCCAGCAGCCAAGCGCATTCTGTTTACGAGCAGTACTTC. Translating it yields CASSQAHSVYEQYF.

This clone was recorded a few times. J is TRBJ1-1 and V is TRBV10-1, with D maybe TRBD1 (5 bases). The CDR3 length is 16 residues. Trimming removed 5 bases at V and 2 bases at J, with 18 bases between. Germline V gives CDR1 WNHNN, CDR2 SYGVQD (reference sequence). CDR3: CASSLHGTTPNTEAFF. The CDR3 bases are TGCGCCAGCAGTTTACACGGGACTACACCTAACACTGAAGCTTTCTTT.

CDR3 residues: CASSPFHSGNTIYF. The DNA for the CDR3 is TGTGCCAGCAGCCCCTTCCACTCTGGAAACACCATATATTTT. The chain joins TRBV6-5 to TRBJ1-3; D remains unclear. Trimming stripped 6 bases from V and 0 bases from J, with 9 bases between. Germline assignment: CDR1 MNHEY and CDR2 SVGAGI. The CDR3 is 14 residues long.

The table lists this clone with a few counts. This chain's CDR3 is CASSGQGGYEQYF. For the CDR3, the DNA is TGTGCCAGTAGCGGACAGGGCGGCTACGAGCAGTACTTC. The chain is built from TRBV19 and TRBJ2-7; 8 bases match TRBD1. The CDR3 sequence is 13 residues long. Trimming removed 6 bases from V and 3 bases from J; junction bases left unmatched: 4. The germline CDR1 and CDR2 sequences are LNHDA and SQIVND (reference sequence).

The CDR3 bases are TGTGCCAGCAGCCCCCCTAGCGTTGAGCAGTTCTTC. Encoded protein: CASSPPSVEQFF. The chain couples TRBV7-9 to TRBJ2-1, with TRBD2 as a possible D gene (6 bases). The ends were cut back, 5 bases at V and 9 bases at J, with 11 bases in the middle. Germline lookup yields CDR1 SEHNR and CDR2 FQNEAQ (reference sequence). CDR3 length: 12 residues.

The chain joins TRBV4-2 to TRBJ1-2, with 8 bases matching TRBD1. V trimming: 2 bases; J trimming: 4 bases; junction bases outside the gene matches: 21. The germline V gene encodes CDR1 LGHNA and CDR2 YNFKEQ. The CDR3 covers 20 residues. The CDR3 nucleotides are TGTGCCAGCAGCCAAAACAAACCGGGGCAGGGGGCTGGTGGGACCTATGGCTACACCTTC. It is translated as CASSQNKPGQGAGGTYGYTF.

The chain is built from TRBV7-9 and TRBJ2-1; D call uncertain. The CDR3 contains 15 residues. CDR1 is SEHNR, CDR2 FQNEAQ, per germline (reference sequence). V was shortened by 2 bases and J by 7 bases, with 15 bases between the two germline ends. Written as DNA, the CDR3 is TGTGCCAGCAGCTTACCGTCTGGACCCATTAATGAGCAGTTCTTC. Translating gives CASSLPSGPINEQFF.

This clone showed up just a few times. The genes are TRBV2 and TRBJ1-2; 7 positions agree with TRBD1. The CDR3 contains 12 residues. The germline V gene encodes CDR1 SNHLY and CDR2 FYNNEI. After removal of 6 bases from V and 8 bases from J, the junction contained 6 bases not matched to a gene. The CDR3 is CASSGDSRGYTF. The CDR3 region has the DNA TGTGCCAGCAGCGGGGACAGTCGGGGCTACACCTTC.

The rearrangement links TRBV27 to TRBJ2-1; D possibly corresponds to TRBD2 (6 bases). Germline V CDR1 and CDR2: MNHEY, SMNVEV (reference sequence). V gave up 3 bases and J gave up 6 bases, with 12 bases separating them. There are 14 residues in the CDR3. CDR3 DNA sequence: TGTGCCAGCAGTTTGCTCGGGACTTCCAATGAGCAGTTCTTC. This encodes CASSLLGTSNEQFF.

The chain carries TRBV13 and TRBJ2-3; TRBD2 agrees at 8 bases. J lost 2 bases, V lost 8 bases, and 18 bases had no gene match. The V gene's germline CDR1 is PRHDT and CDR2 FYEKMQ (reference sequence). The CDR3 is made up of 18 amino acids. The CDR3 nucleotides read TGTGCCAGCGGAGCCTTAGTAGCGGGGATCAATTACACAGATACGCAGTATTTT. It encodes CASGALVAGINYTDTQYF.

The CDR3 sequence is CASSPDRAGYGYTF. CDR3 nucleotide sequence: TGTGCCAGCAGCCCGGACAGGGCCGGGTATGGCTACACCTTC. V gene TRBV7-9 combines with J gene TRBJ1-2; 8 bases fit TRBD1. Germline-derived CDR1 and CDR2 are SEHNR and FQNEAQ (reference sequence). V dropped 5 bases and J dropped 5; count of bases not matched to a gene: 7. The CDR3 length is 14 residues.

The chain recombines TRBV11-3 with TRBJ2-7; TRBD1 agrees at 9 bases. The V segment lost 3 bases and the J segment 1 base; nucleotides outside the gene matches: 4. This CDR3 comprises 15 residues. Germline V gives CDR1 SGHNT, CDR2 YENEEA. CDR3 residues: CASSFLTGGSYEQYF. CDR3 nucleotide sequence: TGTGCCAGCAGCTTTCTGACAGGGGGTTCCTACGAGCAGTACTTC.

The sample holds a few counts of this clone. As DNA, the CDR3 is TGTGCCAGCTCCTCCACGGGGACAGGGGAGCTGTTTTTT. As protein: CASSSTGTGELFF. The chain carries TRBV18 and TRBJ2-2, with TRBD1 as a possible D gene (6 bases). The CDR3 length is 13 residues. Per germline, CDR1 KGHSH and CDR2 LQKENI. V was shortened by 6 bases and J by 8 bases, with 13 bases between the two germline ends.

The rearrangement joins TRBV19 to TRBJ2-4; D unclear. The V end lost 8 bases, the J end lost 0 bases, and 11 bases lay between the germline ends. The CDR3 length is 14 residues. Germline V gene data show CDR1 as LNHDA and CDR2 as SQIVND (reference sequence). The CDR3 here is CASQHRLAKNIQYF. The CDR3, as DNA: TGTGCCAGTCAACATCGGTTAGCCAAAAACATTCAGTACTTC.